Each of the 6 T cell receptor beta chains below was sequenced from the same sample in a study of blood T cell repertoires in COVID-19 (dated by TCRdb to 2018 to 2020). Libraries were made using the immunoSEQ multiplex PCR assay. TCRdb re-hosts the immuneACCESS table, in-frame sequences only. Its copies lack some clones; in the studies checked, an unresolved V gene accounts for under half of them, and the cause for the rest is not known. The sample includes approximately 130,000 clones, with approximately 83% observed a single time. The top ten hold approximately 16% of the sample. The sample taken for sequencing was peripheral blood. The receptors were gathered from a woman between 50 and 59 years old who had recovered from COVID-19.

This sequence joins TRBV5-1 and TRBJ1-4; 12 nucleotides agree with TRBD1. The CDR3 runs 16 residues. Trimming removed 3 bases from V and 3 bases from J; junction bases left unmatched: 3. The germline CDR1 and CDR2 sequences are SGHRS and YFSETQ. CDR3 sequence: CASSWDRGRANEKLFF. The CDR3 DNA sequence: TGCGCCAGCAGCTGGGACAGGGGGCGAGCTAATGAAAAACTGTTTTTT.

This chain uses TRBV5-8 with TRBJ2-3; 11 positions match TRBD2. Germline CDR1 reads SGHTS; CDR2 reads YDEGEE. This CDR3 has 17 amino acids. After removal of 7 bases from V and 3 bases from J, the junction contained 13 bases not matched to a gene. CDR3 residues: CASSRGQLAGETDTQYF. The CDR3 coding sequence is TGTGCCAGCTCACGAGGCCAACTAGCGGGAGAGACAGATACGCAGTATTTT.

The V gene is TRBV10-1, the J gene TRBJ1-2; D is ambiguous. The germline gives CDR1 WNHNN, CDR2 SYGVQD (reference sequence). V lost 5 bases and J 4 bases, leaving 11 bases between the germline ends. This CDR3 has 13 amino acids. CDR3 coding DNA: TGCGCCAGCAGTCGGGGTACGGCCTATGGCTACACCTTC. This translates into CASSRGTAYGYTF.

The chain combines TRBV19 with TRBJ2-3; no clear D. The CDR3 extends over 15 amino acids. Germline assignment: CDR1 LNHDA and CDR2 SQIVND (reference sequence). Trimming left V 8 bases short and J 2 bases short, with 17 bases between. In DNA form, the CDR3 reads TGTGCCAGTCGCGCCGGTAGACTGCACACAGATACGCAGTATTTT. The encoded protein is CASRAGRLHTDTQYF.

The CDR3 DNA is TGTGCCAGTAGTGTCAAAGGGGACACTGAAGCTTTCTTT. This encodes CASSVKGDTEAFF. The chain couples TRBV19 to TRBJ1-1, with D perhaps matching TRBD1 (5 bases). Per germline, CDR1 LNHDA and CDR2 SQIVND (reference sequence). The CDR3 runs to 13 residues. V was trimmed by 5 bases and J by 3 bases, leaving 10 bases between them.

This clone was observed a single time. This rearrangement joins TRBV7-3 to TRBJ1-6, with TRBD1 as a possible D gene (5 bases). The CDR3 is made up of 16 amino acids. Germline assignment: CDR1 SGHTA and CDR2 FQGTGA. V dropped 5 bases and J dropped 6 bases, with 17 bases sitting between them. The CDR3 nucleotides are TGTGCCAGCAGCGCCCTCGGGGGAGTGGGTAATTCACCCCTCCACTTT. It encodes CASSALGGVGNSPLHF.